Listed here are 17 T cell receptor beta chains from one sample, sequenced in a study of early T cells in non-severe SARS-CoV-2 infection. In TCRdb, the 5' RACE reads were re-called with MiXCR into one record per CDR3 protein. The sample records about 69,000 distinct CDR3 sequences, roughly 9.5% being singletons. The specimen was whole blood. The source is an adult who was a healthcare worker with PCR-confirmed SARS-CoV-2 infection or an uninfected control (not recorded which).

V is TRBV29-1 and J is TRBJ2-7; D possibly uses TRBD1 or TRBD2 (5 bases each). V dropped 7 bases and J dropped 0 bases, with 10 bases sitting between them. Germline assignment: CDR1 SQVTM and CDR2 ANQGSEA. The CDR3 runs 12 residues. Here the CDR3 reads CSGWGPSYEQYF. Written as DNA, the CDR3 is TGCAGCGGATGGGGACCCTCCTACGAGCAGTACTTC.

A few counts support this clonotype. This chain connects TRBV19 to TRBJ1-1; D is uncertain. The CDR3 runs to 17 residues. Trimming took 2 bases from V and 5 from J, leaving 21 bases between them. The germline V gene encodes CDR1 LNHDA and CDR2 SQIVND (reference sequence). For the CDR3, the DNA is TGTGCCAGTAGTATAAATCCAACACCGGCTTCGAATACTGAAGCTTTCTTT. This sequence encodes CASSINPTPASNTEAFF.

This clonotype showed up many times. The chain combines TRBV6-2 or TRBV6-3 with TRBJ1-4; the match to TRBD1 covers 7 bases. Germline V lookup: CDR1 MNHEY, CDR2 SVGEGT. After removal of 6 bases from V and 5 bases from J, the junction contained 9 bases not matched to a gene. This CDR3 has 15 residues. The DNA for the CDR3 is TGTGCCAGCAGCCAAACCGGGACAGCGAATGAAAAACTGTTTTTT. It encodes CASSQTGTANEKLFF.

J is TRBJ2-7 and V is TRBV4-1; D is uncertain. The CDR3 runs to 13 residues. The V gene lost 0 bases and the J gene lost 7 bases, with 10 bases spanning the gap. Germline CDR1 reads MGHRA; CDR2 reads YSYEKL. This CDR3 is CASSQEPGKEQYF. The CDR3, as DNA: TGCGCCAGCAGCCAAGAACCCGGAAAGGAGCAGTACTTC.

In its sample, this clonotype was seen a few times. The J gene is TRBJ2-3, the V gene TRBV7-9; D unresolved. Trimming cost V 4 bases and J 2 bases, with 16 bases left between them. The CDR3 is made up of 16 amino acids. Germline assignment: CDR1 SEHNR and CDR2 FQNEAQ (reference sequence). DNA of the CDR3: TGTGCCAGCAGCTCCTTGACCAATCAAAACACAGATACGCAGTATTTT. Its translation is CASSSLTNQNTDTQYF.

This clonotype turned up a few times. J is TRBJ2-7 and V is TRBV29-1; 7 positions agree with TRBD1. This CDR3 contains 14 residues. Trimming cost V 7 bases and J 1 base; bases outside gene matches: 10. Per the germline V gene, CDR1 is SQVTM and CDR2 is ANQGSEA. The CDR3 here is CSALASRGSYEQYF. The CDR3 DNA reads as TGCAGCGCACTCGCATCCAGGGGGTCCTACGAGCAGTACTTC.

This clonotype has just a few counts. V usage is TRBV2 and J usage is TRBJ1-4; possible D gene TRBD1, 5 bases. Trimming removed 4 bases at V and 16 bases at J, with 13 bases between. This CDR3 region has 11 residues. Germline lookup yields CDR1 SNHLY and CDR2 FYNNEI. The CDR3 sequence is CASSVETVAFF. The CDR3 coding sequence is TGTGCCAGCAGTGTGGAGACAGTAGCGTTTTTT.

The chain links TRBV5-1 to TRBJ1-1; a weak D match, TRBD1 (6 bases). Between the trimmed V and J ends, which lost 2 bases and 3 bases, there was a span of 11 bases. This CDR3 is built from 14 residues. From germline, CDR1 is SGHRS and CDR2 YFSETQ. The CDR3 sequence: CASSLQGWYTEAFF. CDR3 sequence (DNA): TGCGCCAGCAGCTTACAGGGTTGGTACACTGAAGCTTTCTTT.

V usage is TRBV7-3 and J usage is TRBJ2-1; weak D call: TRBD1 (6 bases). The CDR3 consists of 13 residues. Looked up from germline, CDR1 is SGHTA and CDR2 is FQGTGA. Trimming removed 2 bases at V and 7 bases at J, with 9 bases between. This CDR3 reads CASSLSGANEQFF. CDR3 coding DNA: TGTGCCAGCAGCTTATCAGGGGCAAATGAGCAGTTCTTC.

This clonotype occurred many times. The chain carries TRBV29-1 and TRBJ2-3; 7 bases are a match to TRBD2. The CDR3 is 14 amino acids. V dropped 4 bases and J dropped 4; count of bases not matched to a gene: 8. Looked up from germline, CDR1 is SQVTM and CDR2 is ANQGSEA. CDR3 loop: CSVAPSREADTQYF. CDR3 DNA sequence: TGCAGCGTTGCCCCTAGCCGGGAGGCAGATACGCAGTATTTT.

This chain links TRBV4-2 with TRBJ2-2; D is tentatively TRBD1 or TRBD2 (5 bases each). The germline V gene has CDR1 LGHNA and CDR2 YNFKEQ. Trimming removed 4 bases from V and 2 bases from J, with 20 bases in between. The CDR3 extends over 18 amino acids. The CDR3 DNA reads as TGTGCCAGCAGCCGTTGGGACCGGTATTGGGAAAACACCGGGGAGCTGTTTTTT. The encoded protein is CASSRWDRYWENTGELFF.

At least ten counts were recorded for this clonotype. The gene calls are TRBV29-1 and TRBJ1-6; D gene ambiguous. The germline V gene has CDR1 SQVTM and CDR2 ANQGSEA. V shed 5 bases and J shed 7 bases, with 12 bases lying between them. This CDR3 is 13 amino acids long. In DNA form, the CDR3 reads TGCAGCGTTCAGGTTTTCGGCAATTCACCCCTCCACTTT. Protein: CSVQVFGNSPLHF. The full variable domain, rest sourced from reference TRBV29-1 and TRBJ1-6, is SAVISQKPSRDICQRGTSLTIQCQVDSQVTMMFWYRQQPGQSLTLIATANQGSEATYESGFVIDKFPISRPNLTFSTLTVSNMSPEDSSIYLCSVQVFGNSPLHFGNGTRLTVT.

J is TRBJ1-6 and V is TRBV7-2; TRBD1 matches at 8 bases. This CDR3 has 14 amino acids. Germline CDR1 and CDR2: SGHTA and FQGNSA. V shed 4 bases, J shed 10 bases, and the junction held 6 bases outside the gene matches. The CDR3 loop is CASSSRQGRSPLHF. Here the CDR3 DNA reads TGTGCCAGCAGCTCCCGACAGGGGCGATCACCCCTCCACTTT.

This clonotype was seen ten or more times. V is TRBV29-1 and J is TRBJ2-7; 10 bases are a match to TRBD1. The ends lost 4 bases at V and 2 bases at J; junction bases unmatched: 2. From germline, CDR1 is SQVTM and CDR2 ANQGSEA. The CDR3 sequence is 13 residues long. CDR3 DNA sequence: TGCAGCGTTGGACAGGGGGCTACCTACGAGCAGTACTTC. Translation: CSVGQGATYEQYF.

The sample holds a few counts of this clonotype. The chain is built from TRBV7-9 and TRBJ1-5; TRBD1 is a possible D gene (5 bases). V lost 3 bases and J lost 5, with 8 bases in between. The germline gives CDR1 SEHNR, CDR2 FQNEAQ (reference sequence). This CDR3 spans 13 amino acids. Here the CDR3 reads CASSFLGDQPQHF. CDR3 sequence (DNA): TGTGCCAGCAGCTTCCTAGGGGATCAGCCCCAGCATTTT.

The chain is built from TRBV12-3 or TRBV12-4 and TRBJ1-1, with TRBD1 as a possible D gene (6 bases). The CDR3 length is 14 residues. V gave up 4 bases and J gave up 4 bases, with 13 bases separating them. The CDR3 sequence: CASSSYRDGTEAFF. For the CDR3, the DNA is TGTGCCAGCAGTTCCTACAGGGATGGCACTGAAGCTTTCTTT.

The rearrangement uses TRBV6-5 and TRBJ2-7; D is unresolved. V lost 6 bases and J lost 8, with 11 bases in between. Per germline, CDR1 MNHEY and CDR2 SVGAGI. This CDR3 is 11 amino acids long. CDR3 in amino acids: CASSYKFKQYF. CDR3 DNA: TGTGCCAGCAGCTACAAATTCAAGCAGTACTTC.